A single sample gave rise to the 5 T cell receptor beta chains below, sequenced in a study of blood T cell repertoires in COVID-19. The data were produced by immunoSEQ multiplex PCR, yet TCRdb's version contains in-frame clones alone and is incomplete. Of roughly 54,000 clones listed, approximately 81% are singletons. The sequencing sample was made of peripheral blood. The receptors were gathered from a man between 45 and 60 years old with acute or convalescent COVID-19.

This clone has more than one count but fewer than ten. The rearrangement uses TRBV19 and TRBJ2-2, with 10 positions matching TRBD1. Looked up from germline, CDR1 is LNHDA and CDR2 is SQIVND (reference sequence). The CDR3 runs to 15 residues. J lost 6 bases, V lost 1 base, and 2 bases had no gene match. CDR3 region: CASSIGQGAAGELFF. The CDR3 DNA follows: TGTGCCAGTAGTATAGGACAGGGGGCAGCCGGGGAGCTGTTTTTT.

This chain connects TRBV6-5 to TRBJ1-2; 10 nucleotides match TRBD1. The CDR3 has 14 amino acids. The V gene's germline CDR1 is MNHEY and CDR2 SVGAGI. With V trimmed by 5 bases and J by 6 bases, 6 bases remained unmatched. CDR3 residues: CASSNPGQGHGYTF. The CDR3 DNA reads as TGTGCCAGCAGTAATCCGGGACAGGGGCATGGCTACACCTTC.

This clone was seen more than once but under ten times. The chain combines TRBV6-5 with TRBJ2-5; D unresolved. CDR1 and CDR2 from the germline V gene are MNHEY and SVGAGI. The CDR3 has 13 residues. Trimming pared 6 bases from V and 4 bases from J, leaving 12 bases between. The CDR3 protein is CASSATPSETQYF. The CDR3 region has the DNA TGTGCCAGCAGCGCTACTCCGTCAGAGACCCAGTACTTC.

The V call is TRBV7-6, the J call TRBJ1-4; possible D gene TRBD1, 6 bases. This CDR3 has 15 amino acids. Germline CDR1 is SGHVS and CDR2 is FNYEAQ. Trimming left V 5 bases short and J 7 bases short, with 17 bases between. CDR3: CASSTKGTRTEKLFF. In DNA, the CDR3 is TGTGCCAGCAGCACTAAGGGGACAAGGACTGAAAAACTGTTTTTT.

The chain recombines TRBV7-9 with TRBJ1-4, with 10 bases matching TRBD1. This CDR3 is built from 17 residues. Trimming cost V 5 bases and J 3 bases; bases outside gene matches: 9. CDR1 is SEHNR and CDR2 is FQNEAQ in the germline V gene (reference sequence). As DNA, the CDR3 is TGTGCCAGCAGCCCGCCGGGACAGGGGAGGTCTAATGAAAAACTGTTTTTT. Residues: CASSPPGQGRSNEKLFF.